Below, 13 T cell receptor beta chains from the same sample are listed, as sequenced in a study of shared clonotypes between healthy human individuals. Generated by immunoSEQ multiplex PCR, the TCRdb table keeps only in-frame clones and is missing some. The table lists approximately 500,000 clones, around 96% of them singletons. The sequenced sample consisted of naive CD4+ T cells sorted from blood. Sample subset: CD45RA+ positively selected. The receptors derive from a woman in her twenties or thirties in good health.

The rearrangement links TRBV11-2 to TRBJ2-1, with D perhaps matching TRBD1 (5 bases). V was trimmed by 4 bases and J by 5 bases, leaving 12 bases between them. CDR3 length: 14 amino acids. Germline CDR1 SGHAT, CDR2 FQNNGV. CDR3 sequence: CASSSGQVHNEQFF. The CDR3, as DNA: TGTGCCAGCAGCTCAGGACAAGTCCACAATGAGCAGTTCTTC.

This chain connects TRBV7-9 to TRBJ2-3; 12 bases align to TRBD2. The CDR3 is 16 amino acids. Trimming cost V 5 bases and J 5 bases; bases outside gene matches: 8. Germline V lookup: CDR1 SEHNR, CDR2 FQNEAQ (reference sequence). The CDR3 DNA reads TGTGCCAGCAGCCTTCCTAGCGGGAGGGCCTTAGATACGCAGTATTTT. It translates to CASSLPSGRALDTQYF.

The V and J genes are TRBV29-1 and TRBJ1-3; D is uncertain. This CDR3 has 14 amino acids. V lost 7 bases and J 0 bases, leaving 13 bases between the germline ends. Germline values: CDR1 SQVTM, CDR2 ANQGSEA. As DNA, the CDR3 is TGCAGCGCGTCTACAGAGAGCTCTGGAAACACCATATATTTT. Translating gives CSASTESSGNTIYF.

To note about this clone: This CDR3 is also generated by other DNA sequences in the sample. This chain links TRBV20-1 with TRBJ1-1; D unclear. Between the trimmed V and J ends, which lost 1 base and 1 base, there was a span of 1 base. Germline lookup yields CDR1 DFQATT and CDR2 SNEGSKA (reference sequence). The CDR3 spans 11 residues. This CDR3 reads CSARGNTEAFF. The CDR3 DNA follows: TGCAGTGCTAGAGGGAACACTGAAGCTTTCTTT.

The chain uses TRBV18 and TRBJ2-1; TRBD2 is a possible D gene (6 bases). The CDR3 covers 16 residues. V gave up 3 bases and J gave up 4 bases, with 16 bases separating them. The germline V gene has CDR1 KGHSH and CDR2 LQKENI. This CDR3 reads CASSPLALTLYNEQFF. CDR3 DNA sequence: TGTGCCAGCTCACCTCTAGCGCTCACCCTTTACAATGAGCAGTTCTTC.

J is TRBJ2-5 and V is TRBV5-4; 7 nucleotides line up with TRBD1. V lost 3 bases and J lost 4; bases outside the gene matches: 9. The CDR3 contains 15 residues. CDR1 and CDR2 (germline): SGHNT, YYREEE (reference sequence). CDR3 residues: CASSSLDRAGETQYF. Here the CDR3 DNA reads TGTGCCAGCAGCTCGCTTGACAGGGCGGGAGAGACCCAGTACTTC.

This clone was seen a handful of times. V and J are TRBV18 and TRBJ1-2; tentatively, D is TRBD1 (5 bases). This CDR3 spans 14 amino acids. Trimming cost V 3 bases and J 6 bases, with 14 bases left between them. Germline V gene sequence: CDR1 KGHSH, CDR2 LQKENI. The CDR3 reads CASSPGGTLNGYTF. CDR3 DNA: TGTGCCAGCTCACCGGGGGGGACGTTGAATGGCTACACCTTC.

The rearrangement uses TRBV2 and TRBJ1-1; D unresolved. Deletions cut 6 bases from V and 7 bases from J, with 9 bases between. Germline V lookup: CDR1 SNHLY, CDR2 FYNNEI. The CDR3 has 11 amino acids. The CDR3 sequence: CASRGRSEAFF. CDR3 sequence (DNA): TGTGCCAGCAGGGGGAGGAGTGAAGCTTTCTTT.

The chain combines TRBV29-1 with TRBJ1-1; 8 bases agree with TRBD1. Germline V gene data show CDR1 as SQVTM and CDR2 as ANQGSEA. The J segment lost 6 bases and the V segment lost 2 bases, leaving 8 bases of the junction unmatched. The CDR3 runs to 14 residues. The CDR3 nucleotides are TGCAGCGTTGAATCGGACAGGGTCAGGGCTGAAGCTTTCTTT. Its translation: CSVESDRVRAEAFF.

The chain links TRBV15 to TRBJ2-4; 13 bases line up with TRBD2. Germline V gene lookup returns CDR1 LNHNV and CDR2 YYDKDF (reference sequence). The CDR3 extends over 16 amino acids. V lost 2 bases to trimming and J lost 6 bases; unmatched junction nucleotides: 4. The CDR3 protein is CATSRPRLAGGNIQYF. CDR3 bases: TGTGCCACCAGCAGACCCCGACTAGCGGGAGGAAACATTCAGTACTTC.

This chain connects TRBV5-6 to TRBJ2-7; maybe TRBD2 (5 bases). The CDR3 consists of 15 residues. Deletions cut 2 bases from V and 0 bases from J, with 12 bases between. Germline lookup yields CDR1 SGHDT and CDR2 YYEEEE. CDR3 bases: TGTGCCAGCAGCTTACCAGGACTCGACTCCTACGAGCAGTACTTC. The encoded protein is CASSLPGLDSYEQYF.

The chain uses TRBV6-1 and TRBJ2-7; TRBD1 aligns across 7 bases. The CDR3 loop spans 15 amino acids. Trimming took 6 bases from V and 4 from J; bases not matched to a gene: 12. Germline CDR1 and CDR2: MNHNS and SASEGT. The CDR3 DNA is TGTGCCAGCAGGGCCTACAGGGGTAGTGTGTACGAGCAGTACTTC. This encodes CASRAYRGSVYEQYF.

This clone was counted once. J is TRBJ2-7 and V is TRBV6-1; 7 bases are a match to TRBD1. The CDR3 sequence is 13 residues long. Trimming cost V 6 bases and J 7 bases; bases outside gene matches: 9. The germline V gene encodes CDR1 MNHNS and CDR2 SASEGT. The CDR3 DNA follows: TGTGCCAGCAGCCAAAAGGACAGGCAAGAGCAGTACTTC. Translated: CASSQKDRQEQYF.